This T cell receptor beta chain originates from a study of identical twins. Germline V gene data show CDR1 as LGHDT and CDR2 as YNNKEL (reference sequence). The CDR3 sequence is 18 residues long. J lost 3 bases, V lost 5 bases, and 13 bases had no gene match. Using its own MiXCR run on the 5' RACE reads, TCRdb lists one record per CDR3 protein. Of approximately 220,000 distinct CDR3 sequences detected, around 7.6% appear once; the ten largest clones hold 5.4%. This sample also belongs to another study, concerning yellow fever vaccine responses in identical twins.

The sequence was collected from a young woman in good health. Specimen: CD8+ T cells sorted from blood. J is TRBJ2-6 and V is TRBV3-1, with TRBD2 matching 7 bases. The CDR3 is CASSNPPGGGGGANVLTF. DNA for the CDR3: TGTGCCAGCAGCAATCCTCCCGGCGGGGGAGGTGGGGCCAACGTCCTGACTTTC. The full variable domain, its missing parts supplied by reference TRBV3-1 and TRBJ2-6, is DTAVSQTPKYLVTQMGNDKSIKCEQNLGHDTMYWYKQDSKKFLKIMFSYNNKELIINETVPNRFSPKSPDKAHLNLHINSLELGDSAVYFCASSNPPGGGGGANVLTFGAGSRLTVL.